The present TCR beta chain was sequenced within a study of blood T cells in healthy people across ages. This CDR3 is 13 amino acids long. Per germline, CDR1 DFQATT and CDR2 SNEGSKA (reference sequence). A second PCR of about 7 to 12 cycles used a sample-barcoded 5' primer and a J-beta primer mix. MiXCR was run by TCRdb on the 5' RACE reads, yielding one entry per CDR3 protein. The data contain over 1,200,000 distinct CDR3 sequences, approximately 63% of them singletons. The V gene is TRBV20-1, the J gene TRBJ2-7; a possible D gene is TRBD2 (6 bases). Matching the DNA end better, TRBJ2-5 makes the J call doubtful. Sequenced sample: blood. This sequence was found in a man aged 18 to 35 in good health. Here the CDR3 DNA reads TGCAGTGCTAGGGGGACTTCTCCCGAGACCCAGTACTTC. Protein: CSARGTSPETQYF.